This TCR beta chain stems from a study of T cells expressing NK-cell markers. Germline V CDR1 and CDR2: SGHRS, YFSETQ. CDR3 length: 16 amino acids. Synthesis of TCR beta cDNA relied on 5'RACE template switching carrying UMIs. One entry per CDR3 protein, without DNA, is what TCRdb gives after re-calling the 5' RACE reads. The sample data list approximately 380,000 distinct CDR3 sequences. This chain uses TRBV5-1 with TRBJ1-2; the D call from TCRdb, TRBD1, cannot be confirmed without DNA. The sample was blood T cells: a sorted CD56 or NKG2C T cell subset, CD4+ or CD8+ T cells, or bulk PBMC T cells (not recorded which). The TCR sequence derives from a man aged 18-70 years in good health. CDR3 sequence: CASSRGTGGSNYGYTF.